This TCR beta chain was sequenced in a study of Graves' ophthalmopathy and Graves' hyperthyroidism. Looking at the study overall: At initial diagnosis, peripheral blood was obtained, and this preceded any treatment. General study findings and limits: The model predicted progression of ophthalmopathy with a sensitivity of 70% to 71%, and its specificity was 72.22%. Most thyroid-expanded clonotypes exceeding 0.001 frequency were also found in blood.

This clonotype was seen many times. Its antigen is not known. RNA served as the template for amplifying TCR beta CDR3 regions. First-round RT-PCR with HTBI primers preceded a second-round multiplex PCR. In TCRdb, the multiplex PCR reads were re-called with MiXCR into one record per CDR3 protein. The data hold about 500,000 distinct CDR3 sequences, with approximately 14% observed a single time. Trimming removed 6 bases at V and 5 bases at J, with 14 bases between. The length of the CDR3 is 12 residues. CDR1 and CDR2 (germline): DFQATT, SNEGSKA (reference sequence). Each diagnosis was determined on the basis of clinical symptoms, serum thyroxine, TRAb, thyroid ultrasound and orbital computed tomography.

The V call is TRBV20-1, the J call TRBJ2-7, with D maybe TRBD2 (5 bases). Sequencing was carried out using blood. The TCR comes from a woman aged 25 to 45 with Graves' ophthalmopathy. This CDR3 reads CSARDAVDEQYF. DNA of the CDR3: TGCAGTGCGAGGGATGCAGTCGACGAGCAGTACTTC.